This entry is about one T cell receptor (beta chain). The antigen remains unidentified. V was pared by 1 base and J by 2 bases, with 9 bases between. The V gene's germline CDR1 is SGHTA and CDR2 FQGNSA. This CDR3 has 14 amino acids. Clones were sequenced by immunoSEQ multiplex PCR, and TCRdb holds only the in-frame ones, with some missing. This sample yields some 500,000 clones, of which roughly 80% are seen a single time; 12% belongs to the top ten. This entry comes from a study of shared clonotypes between healthy human individuals. Study-wide results and caveats: What limited the represented genetic and exposure-history diversity was the small number of donors.

The rearrangement joins TRBV7-2 to TRBJ2-7; D unresolved. The TCR was taken from a woman aged 40 to 50 in good health. Some clones in this sample may be carry-over from other donors' samples. The sample comprised PBMCs. The CDR3 DNA sequence: TGTGCCAGCAGCTTAGTGAGGCAGGCCTACGAGCAGTACTTC. Translating gives CASSLVRQAYEQYF. The full variable domain, with the rest looked up from reference TRBV7-2 and TRBJ2-7, is GAGVSQSPSNKVTEKGKDVELRCDPISGHTALYWYRQSLGQGLEFLIYFQGNSAPDKSGLPSDRFSAERTGGSVSTLTIQRTQQEDSAVYLCASSLVRQAYEQYFGPGTRLTVT.